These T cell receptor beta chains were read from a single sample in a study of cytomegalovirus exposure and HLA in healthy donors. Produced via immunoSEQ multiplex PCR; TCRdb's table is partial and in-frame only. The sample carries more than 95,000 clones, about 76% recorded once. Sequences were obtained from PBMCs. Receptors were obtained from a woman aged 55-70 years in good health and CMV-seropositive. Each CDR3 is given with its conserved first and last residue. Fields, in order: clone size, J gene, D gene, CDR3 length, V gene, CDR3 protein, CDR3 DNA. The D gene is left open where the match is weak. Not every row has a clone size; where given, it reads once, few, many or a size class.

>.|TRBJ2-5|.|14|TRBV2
CASNRQGKGETQYF
TGTGCCAGCAACCGGCAGGGGAAGGGAGAGACCCAGTACTTC
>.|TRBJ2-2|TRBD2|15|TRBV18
CASSPYGTTTGELFF
TGTGCCAGCTCTCCATACGGGACTACGACCGGGGAGCTGTTTTTT
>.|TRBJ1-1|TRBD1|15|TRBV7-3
CASSLTGTGNTEAFF
TGTGCCAGCAGCCTTACCGGGACAGGGAACACTGAAGCTTTCTTT
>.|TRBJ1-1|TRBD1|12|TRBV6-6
CASRRQGAEAFF
TGTGCCAGCAGACGACAGGGGGCTGAAGCTTTCTTT
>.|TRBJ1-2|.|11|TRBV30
CACYEGDGYTF
TGTGCCTGCTATGAGGGGGACGGCTACACCTTC
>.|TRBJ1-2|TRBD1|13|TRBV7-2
CASSTRDSYGYTF
TGTGCCAGCAGCACGCGGGACAGCTATGGCTACACCTTC
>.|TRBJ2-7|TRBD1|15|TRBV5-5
CASSWGQGVSYEQYF
TGTGCCAGCAGCTGGGGACAGGGGGTGAGTTACGAGCAGTACTTC
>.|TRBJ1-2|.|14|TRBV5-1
CASSQQSGRVGYTF
TGCGCCAGCAGCCAGCAAAGTGGGCGAGTTGGCTACACCTTC
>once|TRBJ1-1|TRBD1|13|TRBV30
CAWTPRGPTEAFF
TGTGCCTGGACCCCGAGGGGGCCCACTGAAGCTTTCTTT
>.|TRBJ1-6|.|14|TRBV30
CAWSGEFGNSPLHF
TGTGCCTGGAGTGGGGAGTTTGGGAATTCACCCCTCCACTTT
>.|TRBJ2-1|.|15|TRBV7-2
CASSLLSSAGNEQFF
TGTGCCAGCAGCTTACTGTCCAGCGCGGGCAATGAGCAGTTCTTC
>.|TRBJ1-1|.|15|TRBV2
CASRRRDTTNTEAFF
TGTGCCAGCAGGCGCAGGGATACGACCAACACTGAAGCTTTCTTT
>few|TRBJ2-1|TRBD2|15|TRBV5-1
CASSPGTSYYNEQFF
TGCGCCAGCAGCCCAGGGACTAGCTATTACAATGAGCAGTTCTTC
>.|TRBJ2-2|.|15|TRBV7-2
CASSSQRMNTGELFF
TGTGCCAGCAGCTCCCAGCGGATGAACACCGGGGAGCTGTTTTTT
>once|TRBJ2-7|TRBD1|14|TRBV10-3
CAIRATGGVNEQYF
TGTGCCATCAGAGCGACAGGGGGGGTCAACGAGCAGTACTTC
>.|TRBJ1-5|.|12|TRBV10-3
CAISDGNQPQHF
TGTGCCATCAGTGACGGCAATCAGCCCCAGCATTTT
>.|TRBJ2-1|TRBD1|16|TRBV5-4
CASSPWTGTRGNEQFF
TGTGCCAGCAGCCCCTGGACAGGGACGAGAGGGAATGAGCAGTTCTTC
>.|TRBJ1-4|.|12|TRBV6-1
CASSTTGRELFF
TGTGCCAGCAGTACCACAGGGAGGGAACTGTTTTTT
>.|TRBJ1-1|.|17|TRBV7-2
CASSLFWGGKTNTEAFF
TGTGCCAGCAGCTTATTCTGGGGGGGGAAGACGAACACTGAAGCTTTCTTT
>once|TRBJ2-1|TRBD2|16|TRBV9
CASSVGGAGGYNEQFF
TGTGCCAGCAGCGTAGGAGGGGCGGGGGGTTACAATGAGCAGTTCTTC
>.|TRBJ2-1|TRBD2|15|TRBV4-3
CASSLTSASYNEQFF
TGCGCCAGCAGCCTTACTAGCGCCTCCTACAATGAGCAGTTCTTC
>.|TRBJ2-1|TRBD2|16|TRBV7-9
CSSSSRAGGPINEQFF
TGTTCCAGCAGCTCAAGAGCGGGAGGGCCTATCAATGAGCAGTTCTTC
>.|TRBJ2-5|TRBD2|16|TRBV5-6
CASSLLAGGDQETQYF
TGTGCCAGCAGCTTACTAGCGGGGGGTGACCAAGAGACCCAGTACTTC
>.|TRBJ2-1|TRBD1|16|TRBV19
CASSVTGTGLYNEQFF
TGTGCCAGTAGTGTTACCGGGACAGGGCTCTACAATGAGCAGTTCTTC
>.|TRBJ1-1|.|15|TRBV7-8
CASSPWGGKNTEAFF
TGTGCCAGCAGCCCTTGGGGGGGGAAGAACACTGAAGCTTTCTTT